This T cell receptor (beta chain) was identified in a study of shared clonotypes between healthy human individuals. Findings and caveats of the study: Clonotype sharing among donors, it was expected, would be affected by sequencing depth. Larger richness was generally estimated for naive than memory subsets. Incomplete sequencing of sorted subsets was indicated by rarefaction despite large depth.

The method was immunoSEQ multiplex PCR; TCRdb's version includes in-frame clones alone and lacks a portion of them. The table lists about 110,000 clones, about 70% of them singletons. This clone was counted only a few times. No antigen is known for it. Its ends do not fully match the called genes, so a read error is possible. The CDR3 contains 17 residues. CDR1 MNHNS and CDR2 SASEGT come from the germline V gene. Sequenced input: memory CD8+ T cells sorted from blood. Subset indicated: CD45RO+ cells pooled with CCR7-negative TemRA cells. The sequence was collected from a woman aged 30 to 39 in good health. The V and J genes are TRBV6-1 and TRBJ2-7, with 10 positions matching TRBD2. CDR3 bases: TGTGCCAGCGGTGAGCGGGAGGGCCTACCTCTTGCCTACGAGCAGTACTTC. Protein product: CASGEREGLPLAYEQYF.